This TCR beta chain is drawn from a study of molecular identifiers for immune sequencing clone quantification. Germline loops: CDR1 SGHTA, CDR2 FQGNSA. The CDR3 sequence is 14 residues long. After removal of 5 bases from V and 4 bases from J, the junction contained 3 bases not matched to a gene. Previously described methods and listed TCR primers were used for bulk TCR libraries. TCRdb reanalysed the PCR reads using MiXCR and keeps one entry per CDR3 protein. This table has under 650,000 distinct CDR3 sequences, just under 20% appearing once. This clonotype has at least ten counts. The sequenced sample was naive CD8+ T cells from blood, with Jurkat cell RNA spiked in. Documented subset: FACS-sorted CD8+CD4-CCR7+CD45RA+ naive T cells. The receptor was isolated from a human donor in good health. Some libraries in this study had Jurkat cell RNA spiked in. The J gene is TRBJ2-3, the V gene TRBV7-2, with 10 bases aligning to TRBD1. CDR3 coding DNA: TGTGCCAGCAGCCTAGGACAGGGGGCAGATACGCAGTATTTT. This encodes CASSLGQGADTQYF.